The 21 T cell receptor beta chains in this list originate from one sample, sequenced in a study of blood T cell repertoires in COVID-19. Clones were sequenced by immunoSEQ multiplex PCR, and TCRdb holds only the in-frame ones, with some missing. The sample shows 200,000 to 250,000 clones, over 80% of them seen only once. Sample: peripheral blood. These receptors all stem from a woman in her 70s with active or convalescent COVID-19.

The chain recombines TRBV15 with TRBJ1-2, with a tentative D call TRBD1 (5 bases). Germline values: CDR1 LNHNV, CDR2 YYDKDF (reference sequence). Between the trimmed V and J ends, which lost 4 bases and 7 bases, there was a span of 7 bases. The CDR3 loop spans 11 amino acids. As DNA, the CDR3 is TGTGCCACCAGCAACGGGGGTGGCTACACCTTC. Residues: CATSNGGGYTF.

The chain carries TRBV29-1 and TRBJ1-2, with no clear D. V lost 5 bases, J lost 3 bases, and 13 bases lay in between. The CDR3 runs to 13 residues. Germline V gene lookup returns CDR1 SQVTM and CDR2 ANQGSEA. This chain's CDR3 is CSVSPAADYGYTF. DNA for the CDR3: TGCAGCGTTTCCCCCGCCGCGGACTATGGCTACACCTTC.

The CDR3, as DNA: TGTGCCAGCTGGGAGACAAGGGGGGGTCTGAACACTGAAGCTTTCTTT. Protein product: CASWETRGGLNTEAFF. This chain joins TRBV18 and TRBJ1-1; tentative D call: TRBD1 (6 bases). Trimming removed 7 bases at V and 0 bases at J, with 18 bases between. Germline V CDR1 and CDR2: KGHSH, LQKENI. The length of the CDR3 is 16 residues.

The chain is built from TRBV7-9 and TRBJ1-1, with D possibly TRBD1 on 5 matching bases. CDR3 length: 15 amino acids. CDR1 and CDR2 from the germline V gene are SEHNR and FQNEAQ (reference sequence). Trimming removed 3 bases from V and 3 bases from J, with 14 bases in between. Written as DNA, the CDR3 is TGTGCCAGCAGCTTCGCGGTCCCGGGGGACACTGAAGCTTTCTTT. Protein product: CASSFAVPGDTEAFF.

This rearrangement joins TRBV4-2 to TRBJ1-2; unclear D gene. Trimming took 1 base from V and 2 from J, leaving 8 bases between them. The CDR3 is made up of 14 amino acids. Germline CDR1 LGHNA, CDR2 YNFKEQ. CDR3 sequence reads: CASSQGATNYGYTF. For the CDR3, the DNA is TGTGCCAGCAGCCAAGGTGCAACAAACTATGGCTACACCTTC.

In its sample, this clone was seen a few times. Here the CDR3 DNA reads TGTGCCAGCAGCGTGAGAGGGGGCGCTAACTCACCCCTCCACTTT. This encodes CASSVRGGANSPLHF. This rearrangement joins TRBV14 to TRBJ1-6; TRBD1 agrees at 7 bases. Germline V gene lookup returns CDR1 SGHDN and CDR2 FVKESK. Germline trimming cut 5 bases from V and 10 bases from J; bases unmatched to any gene: 11. The CDR3 length is 15 residues.

This chain connects TRBV5-1 to TRBJ2-1; the match to TRBD2 covers 9 bases. V lost 2 bases and J lost 2; bases outside the gene matches: 5. Germline loops: CDR1 SGHRS, CDR2 YFSETQ. This CDR3 has 16 residues. The CDR3 region has the DNA TGCGCCAGCAGCTTACAAGCGGGAGGAACCTACAATGAGCAGTTCTTC. It translates to CASSLQAGGTYNEQFF. Combining the CDR3 with reference TRBV5-1 and TRBJ2-1 gives the whole variable domain KAGVTQTPRYLIKTRGQQVTLSCSPISGHRSVSWYQQTPGQGLQFLFEYFSETQRNKGNFPGRFSGRQFSNSRSEMNVSTLELGDSALYLCASSLQAGGTYNEQFFGPGTRLTVL.

V is TRBV5-1 and J is TRBJ2-3; TRBD2 aligns across 13 bases. There are 15 residues in the CDR3. The germline V gene has CDR1 SGHRS and CDR2 YFSETQ. J was trimmed by 6 bases and V by 2 bases; bases with no gene match: 3. CDR3 loop: CASSFTSGGADTQYF. DNA for the CDR3: TGCGCCAGCAGCTTCACTAGCGGGGGGGCGGATACGCAGTATTTT.

The chain has TRBV4-2 and TRBJ1-1; D is undetermined. Trimming removed 2 bases at V and 1 base at J, with 5 bases between. This CDR3 has 13 amino acids. CDR1 is LGHNA and CDR2 is YNFKEQ in the germline V gene. CDR3: CASSQRENTEAFF. The DNA of the CDR3 is TGTGCCAGCAGCCAAAGAGAGAACACTGAAGCTTTCTTT.

CDR3: CASSKRGGPADTQYF. The CDR3 coding sequence is TGTGCCAGCAGCAAGCGGGGGGGCCCCGCAGATACGCAGTATTTT. The chain uses TRBV9 and TRBJ2-3; TRBD2 agrees at 10 bases. The germline gives CDR1 SGDLS, CDR2 YYNGEE. V was pared by 4 bases and J by 4 bases, with 6 bases of the junction left unmatched. This CDR3 spans 15 amino acids.

This chain links TRBV3-1 (or the pseudogene TRBV3-2) with TRBJ1-1, with TRBD1 matching over 7 bases. The CDR3 is 13 residues long. In germline, CDR1 is LGHDT, CDR2 YNNKEL (reference sequence). The V and J ends lost 1 base and 7 bases, in that order; junction bases with no gene match: 3. This chain's CDR3 is CASSQVDRNEAFF. CDR3 in DNA: TGTGCCAGCAGCCAAGTGGACAGGAATGAAGCTTTCTTT.

This clone was observed a single time. The chain uses TRBV4-2 and TRBJ2-3, with D uncertain. The CDR3 totals 15 residues. Germline CDR1 and CDR2: LGHNA and YNFKEQ. Trimming shortened V by 0 bases and J by 4 bases, and 11 bases separated the two germline ends. Here the CDR3 reads CASSQDRVSSDTQYF. In nucleotides, the CDR3 is TGTGCCAGCAGCCAAGATCGGGTTAGCTCAGATACGCAGTATTTT.

The V and J genes are TRBV19 and TRBJ2-3; TRBD2 matches at 7 bases. The CDR3 sequence is 17 residues long. Unmatched junction bases numbered 12, after V lost 5 bases and J lost 1 base. Germline-derived CDR1 and CDR2 are LNHDA and SQIVND (reference sequence). This CDR3 reads CASSLSAAGVGTDTQYF. The CDR3 DNA reads as TGTGCCAGTAGTTTATCGGCGGCGGGAGTGGGCACAGATACGCAGTATTTT.

The chain combines TRBV5-6 with TRBJ2-7; 7 bases map to TRBD1. The germline V gene has CDR1 SGHDT and CDR2 YYEEEE. Germline trimming cut 4 bases from V and 2 bases from J; bases unmatched to any gene: 3. The CDR3 is made up of 13 amino acids. For the CDR3, the DNA is TGTGCCAGCAGCCCGGGACAGCCCTACGAGCAGTACTTC. Its translation is CASSPGQPYEQYF.

The chain carries TRBV30 and TRBJ1-1; no definite D call. The V end lost 0 bases, the J end lost 6 bases, and 17 bases lay between the germline ends. Germline loops: CDR1 GTSNPN, CDR2 SVGIG (reference sequence). The CDR3 sequence is 15 residues long. The CDR3 coding sequence is TGTGCCTGGAGTGTATCGTCCGGCCTAGACGCTGAAGCTTTCTTT. Protein sequence: CAWSVSSGLDAEAFF.

This clone has a single count. The chain uses TRBV29-1 and TRBJ1-1; D remains unclear. Germline loops: CDR1 SQVTM, CDR2 ANQGSEA. The CDR3 runs to 10 residues. Trimming stripped 7 bases from V and 10 bases from J, with 13 bases between. The CDR3 is CSGEFGVAFF. CDR3 nucleotide sequence: TGCAGCGGGGAGTTTGGGGTAGCTTTCTTT.

The chain uses TRBV12-3 or TRBV12-4 and TRBJ1-1; D remains unclear. The germline V and J ends were trimmed by 5 bases and 2 bases, with 9 bases remaining between them. The CDR3 consists of 13 residues. CDR3 in amino acids: CASSPYVNTEAFF. CDR3 DNA sequence: TGTGCCAGCAGTCCGTATGTAAACACTGAAGCTTTCTTT.

This clone came up a few times. The V gene is TRBV7-6, the J gene TRBJ1-1, with 8 bases matching TRBD1. The CDR3 loop spans 13 amino acids. Germline trimming cut 1 base from V and 10 bases from J; bases unmatched to any gene: 5. Germline V CDR1 and CDR2: SGHVS, FNYEAQ. CDR3 sequence reads: CASSLDQGARAFF. The DNA of the CDR3 is TGTGCCAGCAGCTTAGACCAGGGGGCAAGAGCTTTCTTT.

This chain links TRBV6-2 or TRBV6-3 with TRBJ2-1; TRBD2 aligns across 10 bases. This CDR3 region has 15 residues. Trimming removed 5 bases from V and 7 bases from J; junction bases left unmatched: 8. In germline, CDR1 is MNHEY, CDR2 SVGEGT. The CDR3 bases are TGTGCCAGCAGTCTTCTAGCGGGGGAGTATAATGAGCAGTTCTTC. As protein: CASSLLAGEYNEQFF.

The gene calls are TRBV9 and TRBJ2-2; D unclear. With 2 bases removed from V and 7 bases from J, the gap between germline ends came to 9 bases. CDR1 SGDLS and CDR2 YYNGEE come from the germline V gene. The CDR3 length is 13 residues. In DNA, the CDR3 is TGTGCCAGCAGCGTGATTGGCGGCGGGGAGCTGTTTTTT. It yields the protein CASSVIGGGELFF.

The rearrangement uses TRBV21-1 and TRBJ2-1; the listed D gene, TRBD2, was not tested against the DNA. TRBV21-1 is a recognized pseudogene. This CDR3 contains 17 residues. This CDR3 is CASSKARLAGPHNEQFF. The CDR3 nucleotides read TGTGCCAGCAGCAAAGCGAGGCTAGCGGGGCCCCACAATGAGCAGTTCTTC.